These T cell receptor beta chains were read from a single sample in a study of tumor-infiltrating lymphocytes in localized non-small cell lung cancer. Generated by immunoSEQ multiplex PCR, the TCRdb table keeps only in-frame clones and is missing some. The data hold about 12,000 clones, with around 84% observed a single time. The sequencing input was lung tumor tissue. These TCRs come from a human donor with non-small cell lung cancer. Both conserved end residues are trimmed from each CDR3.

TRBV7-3,ASSLPGNNEQF
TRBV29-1,SVRPSSKNIQY
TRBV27,ASSKGLGYSGNTIY
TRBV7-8,ASSAGPETQY
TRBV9,ASSRAGLEANVLT
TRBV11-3,ASSPRGNGELF
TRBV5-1,ASSPPGTPLSGANVLT
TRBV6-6,ASSYSDRPNEKLF
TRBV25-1,ASEAAGGNYGYT
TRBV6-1,ASSEAEYNEQF
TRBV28,ASSLTTGEGTDTQY
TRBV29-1,SVDKGMVYGYT
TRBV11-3,ASSLSVLGRHTGELF
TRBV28,ASSLHGGLGETQY
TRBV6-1,ASSDKSEQY
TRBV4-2,ASSPRRENYNEQF
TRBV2,ASSPGLAGVDTQY
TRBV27,ASSLTGFPYNEQF
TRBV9,ASSVTPGTSGHISYNEQF
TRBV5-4,ASSLAGRHQETQY
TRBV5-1,ASSLEVARGETQY
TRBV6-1,AAGTGAIYGYT
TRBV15,ATRASGIYNEQF
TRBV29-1,SVEMSGSSIAKNIQY
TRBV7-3,ASSQAENTGELF
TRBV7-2,ASSWPGLAADTQY
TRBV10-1,ASSSGLAGAGELF
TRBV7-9,ASSPIRRMDTQY
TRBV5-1,ASSLGENRYGYT
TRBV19,ASTQPGLAGVFRYF
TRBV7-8,ASSLARSRKTQY
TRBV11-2,ASSSGQVSYEQY
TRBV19,ASSRTGYSNQPQH
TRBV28,ASSFRGRGNTEAF
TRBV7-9,ASSPWDGSYEQY
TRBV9,ASSGSASLSYEQY
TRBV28,AVTGTGTHEQY
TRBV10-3,AIRSRDSSYNEQF
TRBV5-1,ASSPTGTGGNYEQY
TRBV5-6,ASSLLRGGETQY
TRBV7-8,ARSEPVDTEAF
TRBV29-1,SVGAGREAF